These 21 T cell receptor beta chains originate from one sample sequenced in a study of blood T cell repertoires in COVID-19 (dated by TCRdb to 2020 to 2021). Libraries were constructed by the immunoSEQ multiplex PCR assay. Not all clones reach the TCRdb copy of this immuneACCESS table, which keeps in-frame sequences only. Checked studies attribute under half of the gap to unresolved V genes and leave the rest unexplained. The sample table records about 49,000 clones; 85% to 90% of these occur just once. Together, the top ten hold 10% to 15% of the sample. Material for sequencing was peripheral blood. Source of these receptors: a man aged 80 or over with acute or convalescent COVID-19.

The chain recombines TRBV4-1 with TRBJ2-7, with D possibly TRBD2 on 6 matching bases. The V gene's germline CDR1 is MGHRA and CDR2 YSYEKL. The CDR3 runs 15 residues. Trimming left V 0 bases short and J 4 bases short, with 13 bases between. The CDR3 reads CASSQEEGRRYEQYF. CDR3 bases: TGCGCCAGCAGCCAAGAGGAGGGACGGCGTTACGAGCAGTACTTC.

This chain connects TRBV12-3 or TRBV12-4 to TRBJ2-7; a weak D match, TRBD1 (5 bases). CDR3 length: 13 residues. Trimming took off 4 bases at V and 3 bases at J, with 10 bases between the two ends. This CDR3 reads CASSWGYNYEQYF. The CDR3 DNA sequence: TGTGCCAGCAGTTGGGGCTACAACTACGAGCAGTACTTC.

The rearrangement links TRBV29-1 to TRBJ1-1; D unresolved. V was pared by 4 bases and J by 3 bases, with 18 bases between. Germline CDR1 reads SQVTM; CDR2 reads ANQGSEA. The CDR3 spans 15 residues. The CDR3 DNA reads TGCAGCGTTGTCCCACGGCCTCCCCGGGACACTGAAGCTTTCTTT. Amino acids: CSVVPRPPRDTEAFF.

This chain links TRBV6-1 with TRBJ1-5, with D perhaps matching TRBD1 (5 bases). V was cut by 3 bases and J by 7 bases, with 10 bases left in between. The CDR3 contains 13 residues. Germline CDR1 is MNHNS and CDR2 is SASEGT. CDR3 sequence reads: CASSETWGQPQHF. CDR3 coding DNA: TGTGCCAGCAGTGAGACGTGGGGCCAGCCCCAGCATTTT.

The genes are TRBV5-1 and TRBJ1-3, with 7 nucleotides matching TRBD1. Trimming at V came to 5 bases and at J to 4 bases, leaving 9 bases not matched to a gene. The germline CDR1 and CDR2 sequences are SGHRS and YFSETQ. CDR3 length equals 15 residues. CDR3 sequence: CASSAQGGAGNTIYF. CDR3 coding DNA: TGCGCCAGCAGTGCCCAGGGGGGCGCCGGAAACACCATATATTTT. The full variable domain, completed using reference TRBV5-1 and TRBJ1-3, is KAGVTQTPRYLIKTRGQQVTLSCSPISGHRSVSWYQQTPGQGLQFLFEYFSETQRNKGNFPGRFSGRQFSNSRSEMNVSTLELGDSALYLCASSAQGGAGNTIYFGEGSWLTVV.

The chain employs TRBV28 and TRBJ1-2, with D unresolved. Trimming removed 3 bases from V and 3 bases from J, with 5 bases in between. Looked up from germline, CDR1 is MDHEN and CDR2 is SYDVKM. This CDR3 region has 12 residues. CDR3 in amino acids: CASSLQYYGYTF. In nucleotides, the CDR3 is TGTGCCAGCAGTTTGCAGTACTATGGCTACACCTTC.

The chain employs TRBV24-1 and TRBJ2-5; 7 nucleotides align to TRBD1. The germline CDR1 and CDR2 sequences are KGHDR and SFDVKD. The CDR3 covers 16 residues. Germline trimming cut 4 bases from V and 2 bases from J; bases unmatched to any gene: 9. CDR3: CATSDNRGGQQETQYF. DNA for the CDR3: TGTGCCACCAGTGACAATCGAGGGGGCCAGCAAGAGACCCAGTACTTC.

This clone was counted between two and nine times. J is TRBJ1-5 and V is TRBV23-1; D unclear. TRBV23-1 belongs to the ORF category, with a function that is uncertain. Trimming took 4 bases from V and 6 from J, leaving 10 bases between them. The CDR3 spans 13 residues. In DNA form, the CDR3 reads TGCGCCAGCAGTCCTGCGGATCCTCAGCCCCAGCATTTT. Translated: CASSPADPQPQHF.

The V gene is TRBV6-2 or TRBV6-3, the J gene TRBJ1-2, with D unclear. Trimming removed 2 bases at V and 4 bases at J, with 14 bases between. Per the germline V gene, CDR1 is MNHEY and CDR2 is SVGEGT. CDR3 size: 15 residues. CDR3 nucleotides: TGTGCCAGCAGTTACGAGGTTGGAGGACCCTATGGCTACACCTTC. Its protein product is CASSYEVGGPYGYTF.

V and J are TRBV27 and TRBJ1-1; 8 positions agree with TRBD1. The length of the CDR3 is 20 residues. Trimming took 5 bases from V and 1 from J; bases not matched to a gene: 21. CDR1 and CDR2 (germline): MNHEY, SMNVEV (reference sequence). DNA for the CDR3: TGTGCCAGCAGTCCGGGTGGGTTTGGGTCGGTCGGACAGGGGAACACTGAAGCTTTCTTT. Protein product: CASSPGGFGSVGQGNTEAFF.

The chain employs TRBV6-5 and TRBJ1-2; perhaps TRBD1 as D (5 bases). Germline V gene data show CDR1 as MNHEY and CDR2 as SVGAGI. The germline V and J ends were trimmed by 6 bases and 4 bases, with 15 bases remaining between them. This CDR3 region has 14 residues. The CDR3 protein is CASRKGRVGYGYTF. In DNA form, the CDR3 reads TGTGCCAGCAGGAAGGGGAGGGTGGGCTATGGCTACACCTTC.

The chain joins TRBV6-5 to TRBJ2-7; perhaps TRBD2 as D (6 bases). V was shortened by 5 bases and J by 4 bases, with 18 bases between the two germline ends. The length of the CDR3 is 15 residues. Germline loops: CDR1 MNHEY, CDR2 SVGAGI. The CDR3 loop reads CASSLRREVFYEQYF. The DNA for the CDR3 is TGTGCCAGCAGTCTAAGGAGGGAAGTATTTTACGAGCAGTACTTC.

This sequence joins TRBV6-5 and TRBJ1-1; D perhaps matches TRBD1 (5 bases). The CDR3 is made up of 14 amino acids. Germline V CDR1 and CDR2: MNHEY, SVGAGI. Trimming removed 5 bases from V and 1 base from J, with 11 bases in between. Written as DNA, the CDR3 is TGTGCCAGCAGTCCCTTAAGGGGGAACACTGAAGCTTTCTTT. Translated, it gives CASSPLRGNTEAFF.

This sequence joins TRBV24-1 and TRBJ2-5, with D perhaps matching TRBD1 (5 bases). Trimming removed 7 bases from V and 5 bases from J, with 25 bases in between. There are 17 residues in the CDR3. CDR1 KGHDR and CDR2 SFDVKD come from the germline V gene. The CDR3 loop reads CATSAGPAGKISETQYF. CDR3 nucleotide sequence: TGTGCCACCAGCGCCGGTCCTGCAGGGAAGATTTCGGAGACCCAGTACTTC.

The V call is TRBV5-5, the J call TRBJ1-2, with no clear D. This CDR3 region has 14 residues. V was trimmed by 0 bases and J by 5 bases, leaving 11 bases between them. Germline V gene data show CDR1 as SGHKS and CDR2 as YYEKEE (reference sequence). In nucleotides, the CDR3 is TGTGCCAGCAGCTTGGGGTTTTCGGGATATGGCTACACCTTC. Amino acids: CASSLGFSGYGYTF.

A few counts support this clone. The chain joins TRBV11-2 to TRBJ2-7; TRBD1 matches 7 bases. This CDR3 contains 13 residues. Germline V gene sequence: CDR1 SGHAT, CDR2 FQNNGV. The trim removed 5 bases at V and 12 bases at J, leaving 13 bases unmatched. Written as DNA, the CDR3 is TGTGCCAGCAGCACTCAACGGGCAGGGGGAGCGTACTTC. Protein product: CASSTQRAGGAYF.

The chain uses TRBV5-4 and TRBJ1-1; 10 bases are a match to TRBD1. This CDR3 is built from 14 residues. Looked up from germline, CDR1 is SGHNT and CDR2 is YYREEE (reference sequence). V gave up 4 bases and J gave up 4 bases; unmatched junction bases: 4. In nucleotides, the CDR3 is TGTGCCAGCAGCCCCTGGACAGGGGGCACTGAAGCTTTCTTT. Its protein is CASSPWTGGTEAFF.

The J gene is TRBJ2-3, the V gene TRBV9; D possibly corresponds to TRBD2 (6 bases). Germline assignment: CDR1 SGDLS and CDR2 YYNGEE. Deletions cut 3 bases from V and 2 bases from J, with 13 bases between. This CDR3 comprises 15 residues. As DNA, the CDR3 is TGTGCCAGCAGCGGTCCGGGACTGCCCACAGATACGCAGTATTTT. It translates to CASSGPGLPTDTQYF.

The rearrangement joins TRBV3-1 (or the pseudogene TRBV3-2) to TRBJ1-3, with unresolved D. The CDR3 sequence is 15 residues long. V was clipped by 4 bases and J by 0 bases, with 10 bases between them. The germline V gene encodes CDR1 LGHDT and CDR2 YNNKEL (reference sequence). This CDR3 is CASSLQWLSGNTIYF. The CDR3 DNA reads as TGTGCCAGCAGCCTACAGTGGCTCTCTGGAAACACCATATATTTT.

V and J are TRBV11-3 and TRBJ2-7, with TRBD2 matching 15 bases. The CDR3 length is 16 residues. V was pared by 4 bases and J by 5 bases, with 6 bases of the junction left unmatched. Germline V gene sequence: CDR1 SGHNT, CDR2 YENEEA. CDR3 protein: CASSSGTSGGLDEQYF. As DNA, the CDR3 is TGTGCCAGCAGCTCGGGGACTAGCGGGGGGTTAGACGAGCAGTACTTC.

The chain links TRBV5-1 to TRBJ1-1; maybe TRBD1 (6 bases). This CDR3 has 14 residues. CDR1 is SGHRS, CDR2 YFSETQ, per germline. Deletions cut 5 bases from V and 0 bases from J, with 11 bases between. CDR3 amino acids: CASRQGPLNTEAFF. CDR3 DNA: TGCGCCAGCAGACAGGGACCGCTGAACACTGAAGCTTTCTTT.